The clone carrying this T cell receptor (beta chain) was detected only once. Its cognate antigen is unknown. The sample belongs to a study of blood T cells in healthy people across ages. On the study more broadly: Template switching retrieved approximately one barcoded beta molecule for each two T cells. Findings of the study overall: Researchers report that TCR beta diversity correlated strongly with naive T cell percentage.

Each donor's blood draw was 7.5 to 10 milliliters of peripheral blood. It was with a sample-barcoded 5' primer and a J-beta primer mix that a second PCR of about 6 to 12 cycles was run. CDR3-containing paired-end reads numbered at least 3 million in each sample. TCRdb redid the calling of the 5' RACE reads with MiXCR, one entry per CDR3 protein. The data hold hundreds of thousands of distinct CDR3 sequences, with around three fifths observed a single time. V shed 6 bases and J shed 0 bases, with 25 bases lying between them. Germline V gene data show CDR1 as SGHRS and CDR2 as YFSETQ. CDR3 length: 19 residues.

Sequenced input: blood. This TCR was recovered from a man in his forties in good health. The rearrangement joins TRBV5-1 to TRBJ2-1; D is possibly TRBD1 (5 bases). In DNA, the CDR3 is TGCGCCAGCACCACTCCGGGCTTGACGCGTAGGGGCTCCTACAATGAGCAGTTCTTC. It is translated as CASTTPGLTRRGSYNEQFF.